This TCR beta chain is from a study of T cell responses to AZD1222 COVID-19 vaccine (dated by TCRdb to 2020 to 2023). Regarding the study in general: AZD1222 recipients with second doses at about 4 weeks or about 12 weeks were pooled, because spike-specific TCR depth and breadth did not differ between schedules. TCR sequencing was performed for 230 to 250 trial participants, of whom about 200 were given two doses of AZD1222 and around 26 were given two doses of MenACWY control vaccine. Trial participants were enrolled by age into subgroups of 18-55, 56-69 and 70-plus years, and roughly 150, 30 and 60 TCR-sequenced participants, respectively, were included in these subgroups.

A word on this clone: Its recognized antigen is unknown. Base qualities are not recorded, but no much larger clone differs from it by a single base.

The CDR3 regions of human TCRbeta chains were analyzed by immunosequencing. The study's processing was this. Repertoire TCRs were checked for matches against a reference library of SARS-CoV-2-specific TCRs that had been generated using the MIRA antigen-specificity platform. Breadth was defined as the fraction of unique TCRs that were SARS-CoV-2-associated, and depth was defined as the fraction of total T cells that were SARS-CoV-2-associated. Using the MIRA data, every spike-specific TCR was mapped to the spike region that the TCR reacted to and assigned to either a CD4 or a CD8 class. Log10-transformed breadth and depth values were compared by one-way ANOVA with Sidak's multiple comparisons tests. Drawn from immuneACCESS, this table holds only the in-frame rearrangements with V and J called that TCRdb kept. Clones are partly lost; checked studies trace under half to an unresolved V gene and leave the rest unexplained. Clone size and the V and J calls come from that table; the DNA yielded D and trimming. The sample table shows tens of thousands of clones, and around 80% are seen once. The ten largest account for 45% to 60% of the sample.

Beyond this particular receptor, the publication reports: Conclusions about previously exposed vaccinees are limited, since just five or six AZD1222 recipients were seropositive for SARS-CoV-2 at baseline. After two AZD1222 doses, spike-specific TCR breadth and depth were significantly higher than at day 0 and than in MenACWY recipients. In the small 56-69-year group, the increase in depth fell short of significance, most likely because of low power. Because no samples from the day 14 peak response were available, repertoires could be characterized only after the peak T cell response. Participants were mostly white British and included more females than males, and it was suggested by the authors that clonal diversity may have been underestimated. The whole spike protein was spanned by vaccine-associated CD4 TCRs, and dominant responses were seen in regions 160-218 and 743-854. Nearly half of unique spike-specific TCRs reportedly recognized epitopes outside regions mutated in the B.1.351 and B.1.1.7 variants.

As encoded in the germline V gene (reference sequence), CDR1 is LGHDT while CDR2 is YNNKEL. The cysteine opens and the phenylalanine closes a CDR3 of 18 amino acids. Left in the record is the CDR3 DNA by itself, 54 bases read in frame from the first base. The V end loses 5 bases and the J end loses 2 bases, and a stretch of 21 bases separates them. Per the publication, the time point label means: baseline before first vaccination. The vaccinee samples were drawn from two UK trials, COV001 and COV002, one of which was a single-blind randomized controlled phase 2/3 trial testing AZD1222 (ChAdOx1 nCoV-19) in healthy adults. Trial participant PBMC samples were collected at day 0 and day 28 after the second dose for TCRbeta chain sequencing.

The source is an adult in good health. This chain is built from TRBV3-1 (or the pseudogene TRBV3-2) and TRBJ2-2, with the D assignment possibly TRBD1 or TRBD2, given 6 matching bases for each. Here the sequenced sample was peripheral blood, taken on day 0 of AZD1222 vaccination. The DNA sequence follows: TGTGCCAGCAGCTCAGGCCGAAGAGGGGGACTCAACACCGGGGAGCTGTTTTTT. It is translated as CASSSGRRGGLNTGELFF.